This T cell receptor (beta chain) was captured in a study of CD8 T cells in ankylosing spondylitis. V was trimmed by 4 bases and J by 0 bases, leaving 17 bases between them. There are 17 residues in the CDR3. Germline CDR1 reads SGDLS; CDR2 reads YYNGEE. TCRdb processed the 5' RACE reads anew with MiXCR; each CDR3 protein has one entry. The data show over 30,000 distinct CDR3 sequences, 15% to 20% seen once. This clonotype has more than one count but fewer than ten. Material: blood. V usage is TRBV9 and J usage is TRBJ2-1; weak D call: TRBD2 (6 bases). The TCR was taken from a male donor with ankylosing spondylitis or in good health (not recorded which). CDR3 amino acids: CASSPFSGRSSYNEQFF. CDR3 sequence (DNA): TGTGCCAGCAGCCCCTTTAGCGGAAGGAGCTCCTACAATGAGCAGTTCTTC.